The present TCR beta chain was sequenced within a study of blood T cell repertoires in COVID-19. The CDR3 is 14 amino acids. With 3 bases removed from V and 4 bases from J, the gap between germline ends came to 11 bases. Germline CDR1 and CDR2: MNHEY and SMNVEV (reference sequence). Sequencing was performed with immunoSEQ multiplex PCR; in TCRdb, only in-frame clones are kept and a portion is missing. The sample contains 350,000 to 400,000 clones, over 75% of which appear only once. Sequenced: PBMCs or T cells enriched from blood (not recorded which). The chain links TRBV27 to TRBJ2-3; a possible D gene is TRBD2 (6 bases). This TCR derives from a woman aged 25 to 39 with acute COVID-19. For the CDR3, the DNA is TGTGCCAGCAGTTTCGGCAGGGAGGCAGATACGCAGTATTTT. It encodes CASSFGREADTQYF.